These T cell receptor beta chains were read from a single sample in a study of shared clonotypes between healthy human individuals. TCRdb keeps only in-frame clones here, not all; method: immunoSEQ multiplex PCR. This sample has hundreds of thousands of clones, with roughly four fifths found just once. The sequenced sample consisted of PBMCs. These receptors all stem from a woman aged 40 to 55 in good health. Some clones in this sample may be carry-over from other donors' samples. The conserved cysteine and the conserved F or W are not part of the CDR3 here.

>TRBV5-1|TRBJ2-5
ASSLIASGTETQY
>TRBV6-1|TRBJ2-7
ASRVGQAEQY
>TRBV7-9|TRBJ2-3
ASSFRTPSTDTQY
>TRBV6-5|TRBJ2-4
ASRGEKNIQY
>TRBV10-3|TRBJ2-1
AISESLSSYNEQF
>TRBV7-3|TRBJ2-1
ASSLRPSGRGYNEQF
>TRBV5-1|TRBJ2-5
ASSLDYEETQY
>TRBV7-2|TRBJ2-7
ASSLTSGRSYEQY
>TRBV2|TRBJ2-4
ASSAGMGSNIQY
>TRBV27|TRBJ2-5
ASSPGLPKGETQY
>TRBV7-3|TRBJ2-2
ASSLTGVTSGSGGGELF
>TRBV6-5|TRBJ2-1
ASSEQGAYNEQF
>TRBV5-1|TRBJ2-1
ASSSPGTSGRETYNEQF
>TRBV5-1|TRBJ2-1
ASSPRTGGNEQF
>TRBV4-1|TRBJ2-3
ASSQVGSADTQY